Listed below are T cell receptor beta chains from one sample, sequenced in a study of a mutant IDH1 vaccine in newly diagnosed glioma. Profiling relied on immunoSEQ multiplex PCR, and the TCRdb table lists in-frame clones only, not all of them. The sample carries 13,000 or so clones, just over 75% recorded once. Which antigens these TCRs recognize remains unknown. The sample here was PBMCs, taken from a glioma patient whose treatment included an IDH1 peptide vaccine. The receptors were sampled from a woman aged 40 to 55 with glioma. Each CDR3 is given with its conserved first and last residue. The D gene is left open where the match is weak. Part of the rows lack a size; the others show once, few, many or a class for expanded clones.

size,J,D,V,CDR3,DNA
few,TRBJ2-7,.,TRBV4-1,CASSQTGTYFGEQYF,TGCGCCAGCAGCCAGACCGGGACTTACTTCGGGGAGCAGTACTTC
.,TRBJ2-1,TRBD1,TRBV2,CASGTGMGSYNEQFF,TGTGCCAGCGGGACAGGGATGGGGTCCTACAATGAGCAGTTCTTC
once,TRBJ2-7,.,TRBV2,CASSESGQTYEQYF,TGTGCCAGCAGTGAATCGGGGCAGACCTACGAGCAGTACTTC
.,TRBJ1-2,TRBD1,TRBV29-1,CSAGTGGDYGYTF,TGCAGCGCCGGGACAGGGGGCGACTATGGCTACACCTTC
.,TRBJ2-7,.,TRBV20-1,CSAGRAYEQYF,TGCAGTGCAGGAAGAGCCTACGAGCAGTACTTC
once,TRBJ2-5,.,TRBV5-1,CASSRTREETQYF,TGCGCCAGCAGCCGTACTAGGGAAGAGACCCAGTACTTC
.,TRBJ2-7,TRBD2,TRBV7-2,CASSLRLAGGGEQYF,TGTGCCAGCAGCTTACGTCTAGCGGGAGGAGGGGAGCAGTACTTC
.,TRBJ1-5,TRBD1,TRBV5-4,CASRIGQGAPQHF,TGTGCCAGCAGAATCGGACAGGGAGCGCCCCAGCATTTT
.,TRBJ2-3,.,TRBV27,CASSPVRGGETDTQYF,TGTGCCAGCAGTCCAGTCAGGGGAGGGGAAACAGATACGCAGTATTTT
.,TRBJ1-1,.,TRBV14,CASSPLVRGWEAFF,TGTGCCAGCAGCCCCCTCGTAAGGGGTTGGGAAGCTTTCTTT
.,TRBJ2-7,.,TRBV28,CASSPPPTLTYEQYF,TGTGCCAGCAGTCCCCCGCCCACCTTAACCTACGAGCAGTACTTC
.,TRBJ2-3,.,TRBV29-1,CSVGRWRDPDTQYF,TGCAGCGTTGGAAGATGGAGGGATCCAGATACGCAGTATTTT
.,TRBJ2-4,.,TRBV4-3,CASSQRDINIQYF,TGCGCCAGCAGCCAACGGGACATAAACATTCAGTACTTC
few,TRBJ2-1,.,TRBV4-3,CASSQDWLNEQFF,TGCGCCAGCAGCCAAGACTGGCTCAATGAGCAGTTCTTC
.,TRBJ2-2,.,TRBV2,CASSDWNTGELFF,TGTGCCAGCAGTGACTGGAACACCGGGGAGCTGTTTTTT
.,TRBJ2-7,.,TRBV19,CASSIGTGEMTYEQYF,TGTGCCAGTAGTATAGGTACGGGAGAGATGACCTACGAGCAGTACTTC
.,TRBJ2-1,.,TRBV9,CASSVGPRAYNEQFF,TGTGCCAGCAGCGTAGGTCCACGCGCCTACAATGAGCAGTTCTTC
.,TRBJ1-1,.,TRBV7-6,CASSLALPGANTEAFF,TGTGCCAGCAGCTTAGCGCTCCCAGGGGCGAACACTGAAGCTTTCTTT
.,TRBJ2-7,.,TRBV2,CASSDLDLWGSSYEQYF,TGTGCCAGCAGTGACCTAGATCTGTGGGGGAGCTCCTACGAGCAGTACTTC
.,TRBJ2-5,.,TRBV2,CASSGLKLGETQYF,TGTGCCAGCAGTGGCCTCAAATTGGGGGAGACCCAGTACTTC
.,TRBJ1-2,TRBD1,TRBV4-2,CASSTGTVVGYTF,TGTGCCAGCAGCACCGGGACAGTTGTTGGCTACACCTTC
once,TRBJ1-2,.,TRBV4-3,CASSQDGGFSYGYTF,TGCGCCAGCAGCCAAGATGGGGGATTCAGCTATGGCTACACCTTC
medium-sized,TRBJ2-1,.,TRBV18,CASSPGRDLYNEQFF,TGTGCCAGCTCACCCGGTAGGGACTTATACAATGAGCAGTTCTTC
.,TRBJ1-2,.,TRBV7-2,CASSLSPLGYGYTF,TGTGCCAGCAGCCTTTCTCCATTGGGCTATGGCTACACCTTC
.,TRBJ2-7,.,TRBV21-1,CASRLGLHVLDEQYF,TGTGCCAGCAGGCTTGGCCTACACGTGTTAGACGAGCAGTACTTC
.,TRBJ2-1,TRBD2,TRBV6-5,CASSQLAGEQFF,TGTGCCAGCAGTCAACTAGCGGGTGAGCAGTTCTTC
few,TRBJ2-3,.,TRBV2,CASNGPFTDTQYF,TGTGCCAGCAATGGACCCTTCACAGATACGCAGTATTTT
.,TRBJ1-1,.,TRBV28,CASSLRQVMNTEAFF,TGTGCCAGCAGCCTCCGACAGGTTATGAACACTGAAGCTTTCTTT